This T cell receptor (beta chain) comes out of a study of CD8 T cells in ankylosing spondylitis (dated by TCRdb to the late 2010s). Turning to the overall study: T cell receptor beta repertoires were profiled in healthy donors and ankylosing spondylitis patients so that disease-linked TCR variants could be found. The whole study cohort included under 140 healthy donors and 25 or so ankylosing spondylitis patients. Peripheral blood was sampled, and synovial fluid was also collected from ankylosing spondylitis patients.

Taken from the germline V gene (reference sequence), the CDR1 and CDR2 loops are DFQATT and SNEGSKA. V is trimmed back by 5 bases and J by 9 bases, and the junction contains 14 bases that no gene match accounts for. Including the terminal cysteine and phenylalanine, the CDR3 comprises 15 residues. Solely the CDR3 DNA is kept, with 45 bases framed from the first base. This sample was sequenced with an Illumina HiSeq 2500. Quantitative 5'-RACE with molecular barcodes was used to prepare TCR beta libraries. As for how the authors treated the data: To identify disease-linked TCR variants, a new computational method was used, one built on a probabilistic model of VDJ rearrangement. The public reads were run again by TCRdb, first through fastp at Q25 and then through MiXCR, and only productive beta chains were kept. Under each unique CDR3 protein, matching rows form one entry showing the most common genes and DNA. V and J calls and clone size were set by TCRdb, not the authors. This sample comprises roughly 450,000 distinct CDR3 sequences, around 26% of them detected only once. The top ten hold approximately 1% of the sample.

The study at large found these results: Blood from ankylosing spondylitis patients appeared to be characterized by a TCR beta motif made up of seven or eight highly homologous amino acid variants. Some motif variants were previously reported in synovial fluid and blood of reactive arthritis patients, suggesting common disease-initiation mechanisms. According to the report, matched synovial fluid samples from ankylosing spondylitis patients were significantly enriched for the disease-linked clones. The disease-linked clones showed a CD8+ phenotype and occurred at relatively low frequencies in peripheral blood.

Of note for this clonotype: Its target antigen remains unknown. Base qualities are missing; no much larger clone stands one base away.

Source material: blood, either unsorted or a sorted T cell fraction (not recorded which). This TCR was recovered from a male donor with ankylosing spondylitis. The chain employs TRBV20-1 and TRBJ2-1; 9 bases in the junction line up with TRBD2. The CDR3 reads CSASPSGTNHGEQFF. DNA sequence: TGCAGTGCTTCACCTAGCGGGACTAATCACGGTGAGCAGTTCTTC.